This T cell receptor (beta chain) was captured by sequencing in a study of T cells after yellow fever vaccination. General study points: Contaminating bulk clonotypes could be abundant in FACS-sorted repertoires. Post-booster repertoires again held most primary-vaccination clones (roughly 96% CD4, 88% CD8).

This clonotype was detected a few times. Its target is unknown. Synthesis of TCR cDNA relied on 5'RACE template switching, which attached a universal primer site and UMIs. TCRdb itself ran the 5' RACE reads through MiXCR, one entry per CDR3 protein. This table holds about 330,000 distinct CDR3 sequences, about 8.3% found once. The CDR3 contains 13 residues. Losses at the gene ends were 4 bases for V and 7 bases for J; bases not matched to a gene: 3. From germline, CDR1 is SGHTS and CDR2 YDEGEE. The chain carries TRBV5-8 and TRBJ2-2; 8 bases match TRBD2. This TCR derives from a man between 18 and 35 years old who received the YFV17D yellow fever vaccine. This specimen consisted of PBMCs, obtained around 45 days after the first yellow fever vaccination. The CDR3 here is CASSDGTSGELFF. CDR3 DNA: TGTGCCAGCAGCGACGGGACTAGCGGGGAGCTGTTTTTT.